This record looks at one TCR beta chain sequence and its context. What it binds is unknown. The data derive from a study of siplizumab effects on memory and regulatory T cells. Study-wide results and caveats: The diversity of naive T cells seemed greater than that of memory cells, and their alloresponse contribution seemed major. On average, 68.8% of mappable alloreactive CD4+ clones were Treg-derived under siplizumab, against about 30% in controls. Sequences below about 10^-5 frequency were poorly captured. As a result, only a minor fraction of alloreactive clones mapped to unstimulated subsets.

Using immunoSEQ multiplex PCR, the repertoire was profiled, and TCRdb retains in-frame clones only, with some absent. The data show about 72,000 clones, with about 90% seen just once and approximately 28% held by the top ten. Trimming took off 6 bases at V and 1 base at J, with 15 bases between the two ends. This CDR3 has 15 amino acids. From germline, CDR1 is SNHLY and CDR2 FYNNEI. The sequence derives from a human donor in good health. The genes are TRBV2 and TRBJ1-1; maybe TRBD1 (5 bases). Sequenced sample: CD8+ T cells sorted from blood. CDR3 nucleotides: TGTGCCAGCAGCTTTCCAGGGAGTTCGAACACTGAAGCTTTCTTT. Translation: CASSFPGSSNTEAFF.